The 19 T cell receptor beta chains presented below share a single source sample, sequenced in a study of T cells expressing NK-cell markers. No DNA is given; TCRdb re-called the 5' RACE reads and lists each CDR3 protein once. The sample totals 350,000 to 400,000 distinct CDR3 sequences. The sequenced sample was blood T cells: a sorted CD56 or NKG2C T cell subset, CD4+ or CD8+ T cells, or bulk PBMC T cells (not recorded which). Receptors were obtained from a woman in her forties or fifties in good health.

The gene calls are TRBV29-1 and TRBJ1-2; checking the TCRdb D call of TRBD1 is not possible without DNA. This CDR3 is 12 amino acids long. Germline V gene sequence: CDR1 SQVTM, CDR2 ANQGSEA. The chain's CDR3 is CSVPRTDYGYTF.

This chain links TRBV29-1 with TRBJ2-7. Germline V gene lookup returns CDR1 SQVTM and CDR2 ANQGSEA. The CDR3 is 11 residues long. The CDR3 spells CSVERSYEQYF.

This sequence joins TRBV18 and TRBJ1-1. The germline gives CDR1 KGHSH, CDR2 LQKENI. The CDR3 totals 11 residues. This CDR3 is CASSRTDEAFF.

This rearrangement joins TRBV5-5 to TRBJ2-2; TCRdb gives TRBD1 as the D gene, but with no DNA this cannot be confirmed. The CDR3 loop spans 12 amino acids. Germline CDR1 and CDR2: SGHKS and YYEKEE (reference sequence). The CDR3 region is CASSPGVGSCFF.

The chain recombines TRBV24-1 with TRBJ2-1; lacking DNA, the TRBD1 call made by TCRdb goes unchecked. The germline CDR1 and CDR2 sequences are KGHDR and SFDVKD. The CDR3 runs 16 residues. The CDR3 sequence is CATSDRQGWSFNEQFF.

This chain uses TRBV9 with TRBJ2-1; the D call from TCRdb, TRBD2, cannot be confirmed without DNA. The CDR3 consists of 11 residues. Germline-derived CDR1 and CDR2 are SGDLS and YYNGEE. The CDR3 spells CASSGGGGQFF.

V is TRBV5-1 and J is TRBJ1-1; TCRdb names TRBD1, which stays unverified in the absence of DNA. The CDR3 is 16 residues long. From germline, CDR1 is SGHRS and CDR2 YFSETQ. The CDR3: CASRSGRGGTNTEAFF. Full variable domain (remainder filled in from reference TRBV5-1 and TRBJ1-1): KAGVTQTPRYLIKTRGQQVTLSCSPISGHRSVSWYQQTPGQGLQFLFEYFSETQRNKGNFPGRFSGRQFSNSRSEMNVSTLELGDSALYLCASRSGRGGTNTEAFFGQGTRLTVV.

This chain links TRBV12-3 or TRBV12-4 with TRBJ1-1; TCRdb's assignment of TRBD1 cannot be checked, as there is no DNA. CDR3 length: 13 amino acids. The CDR3 loop is CASSLSQGAQAFF.

The V gene is TRBV20-1, the J gene TRBJ2-1; there is no DNA to check the TCRdb D call of TRBD1. The CDR3 spans 11 residues. From germline, CDR1 is DFQATT and CDR2 SNEGSKA (reference sequence). The CDR3 region is CSARAGTVQFF.

The rearrangement uses TRBV4-1 and TRBJ2-1; TCRdb selects TRBD1, and the lack of DNA leaves this call unchecked. The CDR3 extends over 19 amino acids. CDR1 MGHRA and CDR2 YSYEKL come from the germline V gene. The CDR3 reads CASSQGAQGQGAFYNEQFF.

The V call is TRBV3-1, the J call TRBJ2-5. The CDR3 is 18 residues long. In germline, CDR1 is LGHDT, CDR2 YNNKEL (reference sequence). The CDR3 region is CASSPAHMGRYSQETQYF.

The V gene is TRBV6-6, the J gene TRBJ2-5; checking the TCRdb D call of TRBD2 is not possible without DNA. This CDR3 comprises 17 residues. Germline V gene data show CDR1 as MNHNY and CDR2 as SVGAGI (reference sequence). CDR3 loop: CASSFERGLAGQETQYF.

This sequence joins TRBV2 and TRBJ2-5; no DNA is available, so the TRBD1 call from TCRdb remains unchecked. This CDR3 spans 13 amino acids. Germline V gene sequence: CDR1 SNHLY, CDR2 FYNNEI. The CDR3 loop is CAIPDRGSETQYF.

The chain carries TRBV6-5 and TRBJ2-7; TCRdb gives TRBD1 as the D gene, but with no DNA this cannot be confirmed. In germline, CDR1 is MNHEY, CDR2 SVGAGI. This CDR3 is 14 amino acids long. CDR3 in amino acids: CASSTPTGFYEQYF.

CDR3 sequence reads: CASSSYGETGELFF. The gene calls are TRBV19 and TRBJ2-2. The CDR3 runs 14 residues. Germline CDR1 and CDR2: LNHDA and SQIVND (reference sequence).

CDR3 loop: CASSAGGNIANQPQHF. The V and J genes are TRBV4-1 and TRBJ1-5; the TCRdb call, TRBD1, lacks DNA for checking. In germline, CDR1 is MGHRA, CDR2 YSYEKL. This CDR3 is built from 16 residues.

The gene calls are TRBV20-1 and TRBJ2-6; TCRdb gives TRBD1 as the D gene, but with no DNA this cannot be confirmed. There are 16 residues in the CDR3. Germline V CDR1 and CDR2: DFQATT, SNEGSKA (reference sequence). CDR3 sequence reads: CSVGLGGTSGANVLTF.

Here the CDR3 reads CASSLGRIFPGNTIYF. The chain is built from TRBV7-6 and TRBJ1-3. The V gene's germline CDR1 is SGHVS and CDR2 FNYEAQ. The CDR3 consists of 16 residues.

This chain uses TRBV20-1 with TRBJ1-1; TCRdb indicates TRBD1, and absent DNA this call remains unverified. The CDR3 has 11 amino acids. Germline CDR1 and CDR2: DFQATT and SNEGSKA (reference sequence). The CDR3: CSAPRDTEAFF.